One and the same sample provided the 30 T cell receptor beta chains below, sequenced in a study of post-analysis software for immune sequencing data. The library was made from cDNA and included unique molecular identifiers. TCRdb used MiXCR to reprocess the PCR reads, holding one entry per CDR3 protein. The table has some 500,000 distinct CDR3 sequences, less than 45% seen once. The antigens for these receptors are not known. Overall study results and limits: Four or five TRBV segments were more frequent in patients than controls; TRBV5-6, TRBV5-1 and TRBV20-1 belonged to this group.

The sample taken for sequencing was blood. The receptor source for this set is a girl between 10 and 17 years old with multiple sclerosis.

The rearrangement joins TRBV20-1 to TRBJ1-1; D is possibly TRBD1 (6 bases). Trimming shortened V by 7 bases and J by 9 bases, and 15 bases separated the two germline ends. Germline V CDR1 and CDR2: DFQATT, SNEGSKA (reference sequence). There are 11 residues in the CDR3. DNA of the CDR3: TGCAGTGTAAGGGGGGCAGGCCAAGCTTTCTTT. It translates to CSVRGAGQAFF.

V is TRBV20-1 and J is TRBJ1-1; D is perhaps TRBD1 (5 bases). Trimming cost V 6 bases and J 5 bases, with 13 bases left between them. Germline V gene lookup returns CDR1 DFQATT and CDR2 SNEGSKA (reference sequence). CDR3 length: 12 amino acids. CDR3 region: CSANQGGTEAFF. CDR3 DNA: TGCAGTGCCAATCAGGGTGGGACTGAAGCTTTCTTT.

This clonotype came up a few times. The CDR3 DNA reads TGCGCCAGCAGCCAAGATCTGGGCGACAACCTCCAAGAGACCCAGTACTTC. Translating gives CASSQDLGDNLQETQYF. This chain connects TRBV4-3 to TRBJ2-5; D gene uncertain. The CDR3 extends over 17 amino acids. V shed 0 bases and J shed 1 base, with 15 bases lying between them. Germline V CDR1 and CDR2: LGHNA, YSLEER.

This clonotype appeared many times. The chain has TRBV15 and TRBJ2-5; D gene uncertain. V dropped 0 bases and J dropped 3 bases, with 2 bases sitting between them. The CDR3 is 12 amino acids. Germline lookup yields CDR1 LNHNV and CDR2 YYDKDF (reference sequence). The CDR3 DNA sequence: TGTGCCACCAGCAGAGATGAAGAGACCCAGTACTTC. This translates into CATSRDEETQYF. The variable domain in full, with the rest retrieved from reference TRBV15 and TRBJ2-5, is DAMVIQNPRYQVTQFGKPVTLSCSQTLNHNVMYWYQQKSSQAPKLLFHYYDKDFNNEADTPDNFQSRRPNTSFCFLDIRSPGLGDTAMYLCATSRDEETQYFGPGTRLLVL.

The J gene is TRBJ2-5, the V gene TRBV12-3 or TRBV12-4, with 7 bases matching TRBD1. The CDR3 is made up of 13 amino acids. After removal of 8 bases from V and 4 bases from J, the junction contained 7 bases not matched to a gene. CDR3 in DNA: TGTGCCAGCTGCCTGACAGGGCGAGAGACCCAGTACTTC. Its protein product is CASCLTGRETQYF.

This clonotype has just a few counts. The chain couples TRBV28 to TRBJ2-6; D not certain. Trimming left V 4 bases short and J 1 base short, with 17 bases between. The CDR3 has 18 amino acids. CDR1 is MDHEN and CDR2 is SYDVKM in the germline V gene. The CDR3 region is CASSSRVVSRSGANVLTF. CDR3 DNA: TGTGCCAGCAGTTCCCGGGTTGTCAGTCGGTCTGGGGCCAACGTCCTGACTTTC.

In the case of this clonotype: The junction and the germline gene differ at one end; a read error may be behind it. This rearrangement joins TRBV2 to TRBJ2-1; a weak D match, TRBD1 (5 bases). The germline gives CDR1 SNHLY, CDR2 FYNNEI. The CDR3 extends over 11 amino acids. The CDR3: CASSTRAERFF. CDR3 bases: TGTGCCAGCAGTACCAGGGCTGAGCGGTTCTTC.

This clonotype has more than one count but fewer than ten. V gene TRBV7-2 combines with J gene TRBJ2-1; D might be TRBD1 (6 bases). The CDR3 contains 16 residues. CDR1 SGHTA and CDR2 FQGNSA come from the germline V gene. V was clipped by 5 bases and J by 7 bases, with 21 bases between them. The CDR3 nucleotides are TGTGCCAGCAGCCAAAGGACAGATTCACGAGGAAATGAGCAGTTCTTC. This encodes CASSQRTDSRGNEQFF.

This clonotype was detected only once. This chain uses TRBV10-3 with TRBJ2-3; 9 nucleotides line up with TRBD2. This CDR3 is 20 amino acids long. J was trimmed by 0 bases and V by 2 bases; bases with no gene match: 15. The germline V gene has CDR1 ENHRY and CDR2 SYGVKD. The CDR3 sequence is CAISETVAGASGESTDTQYF. The CDR3 nucleotides read TGTGCCATCAGTGAGACGGTGGCCGGGGCTAGCGGGGAAAGCACAGATACGCAGTATTTT.

In its sample, this clonotype was seen once. The chain has TRBV20-1 and TRBJ2-7, with D possibly matching TRBD1 (6 bases). The CDR3 totals 14 residues. Looked up from germline, CDR1 is DFQATT and CDR2 is SNEGSKA (reference sequence). The ends were cut back, 1 base at V and 2 bases at J, with 12 bases in the middle. The CDR3 here is CSARARTAAYEQYF. The CDR3 region has the DNA TGCAGTGCTAGAGCCCGGACAGCTGCCTACGAGCAGTACTTC.

In its sample, this clonotype was seen a few times. This sequence joins TRBV7-3 and TRBJ2-1; the D gene is possibly TRBD2 (6 bases). The CDR3 loop spans 14 amino acids. The germline V gene encodes CDR1 SGHTA and CDR2 FQGTGA. With 2 bases removed from V and 5 bases from J, the gap between germline ends came to 10 bases. CDR3 in amino acids: CASSLGRENNEQFF. The CDR3 DNA sequence: TGTGCCAGCAGCTTAGGTCGGGAGAACAATGAGCAGTTCTTC.

The sample holds a few counts of this clonotype. This chain uses TRBV27 with TRBJ2-1, with D perhaps TRBD1 or TRBD2 (6 bases each). Germline-derived CDR1 and CDR2 are MNHEY and SMNVEV (reference sequence). Trimming left V 2 bases short and J 12 bases short, with 23 bases between. The CDR3 is 16 amino acids. This CDR3 is CASSLPERAWGAVQFF. The CDR3 coding sequence is TGTGCCAGCAGTTTACCAGAAAGGGCCTGGGGGGCTGTGCAGTTCTTC.

V usage is TRBV6-2 or TRBV6-3 and J usage is TRBJ2-1; TRBD2 matches 8 bases. The CDR3 totals 19 residues. V shed 1 base, J shed 2 bases, and the junction held 13 bases outside the gene matches. The germline V gene has CDR1 MNHEY and CDR2 SVGEGT. The chain's CDR3 is CASSYWAGGPLPPYNEQFF. As DNA, the CDR3 is TGTGCCAGCAGTTACTGGGCGGGAGGTCCCCTGCCCCCCTACAATGAGCAGTTCTTC.

V is TRBV12-3 or TRBV12-4 and J is TRBJ2-3, with D possibly TRBD1 on 5 matching bases. The CDR3 length is 14 residues. V gave up 4 bases and J gave up 4 bases, with 12 bases separating them. CDR3 coding DNA: TGTGCCAGCAGTTCAGGGTCCCAATCAGATACGCAGTATTTT. Translating it yields CASSSGSQSDTQYF.

The sample holds a few counts of this clonotype. The chain is built from TRBV4-1 and TRBJ1-1; a possible D gene is TRBD1 (5 bases). The CDR3 runs 14 residues. Germline CDR1 MGHRA, CDR2 YSYEKL. The V end lost 7 bases, the J end lost 6 bases, and 18 bases lay between the germline ends. The CDR3 coding sequence is TGCGCCAGCAATCATAGGGACGGGCTACCTGAAGCTTTCTTT. Encoded protein: CASNHRDGLPEAFF.

This clonotype was detected only a few times. The chain couples TRBV12-3 or TRBV12-4 to TRBJ2-7, with D unclear. The CDR3 is made up of 13 amino acids. The V end lost 3 bases, the J end lost 5 bases, and 11 bases lay between the germline ends. The CDR3 loop reads CASSFGPSNEQYF. The DNA for the CDR3 is TGTGCCAGCAGTTTTGGGCCCTCGAACGAGCAGTACTTC.

This chain links TRBV20-1 with TRBJ2-7; 13 bases map to TRBD2. Trimming at V came to 5 bases and at J to 7 bases, leaving 11 bases not matched to a gene. Germline CDR1 and CDR2: DFQATT and SNEGSKA (reference sequence). This CDR3 is built from 15 residues. CDR3 sequence: CSAPGLAGLLGEQYF. For the CDR3, the DNA is TGCAGTGCTCCGGGACTAGCGGGACTCCTTGGGGAGCAGTACTTC.

This clonotype was observed at least ten times. The chain combines TRBV12-3 or TRBV12-4 with TRBJ2-7; unclear D gene. Trimming stripped 1 base from V and 1 base from J, with 5 bases between. The CDR3 is 13 amino acids. CDR3 residues: CASSLGLSYEQYF. CDR3 sequence (DNA): TGTGCCAGCAGTTTAGGGTTGTCCTACGAGCAGTACTTC.

The DNA for the CDR3 is TGCAGCCCTAGCGAGAACCTACAAGAGACCCAGTACTTC. Amino acid sequence: CSPSENLQETQYF. This chain uses TRBV20-1 with TRBJ2-5; a possible D gene is TRBD2 (6 bases). CDR1 is DFQATT, CDR2 SNEGSKA, per germline (reference sequence). The CDR3 is 13 amino acids.

This clonotype was seen only a few times. This sequence joins TRBV12-3 or TRBV12-4 and TRBJ2-1, with 11 nucleotides matching TRBD2. The CDR3 is 14 residues long. Germline trimming cut 10 bases from V and 9 bases from J; bases unmatched to any gene: 11. CDR3 bases: TGTGCCACCCTGGGGCTAGCGGGAGGTAGTGAGCAGTTCTTC. Amino acid sequence: CATLGLAGGSEQFF.

This rearrangement joins TRBV29-1 to TRBJ2-5, with D perhaps matching TRBD2 (6 bases). The J call may be mistaken, given a closer DNA end match to TRBJ2-7. The CDR3 is 11 amino acids. Germline values: CDR1 SQVTM, CDR2 ANQGSEA. The CDR3 DNA sequence: TGCAGCGTTGGTTGGGGGGACGAGCAGTACTTC. The encoded protein is CSVGWGDEQYF.

This clonotype was detected a few times. The V and J genes are TRBV4-1 and TRBJ1-1; 7 nucleotides align to TRBD1. The germline V gene encodes CDR1 MGHRA and CDR2 YSYEKL. J was trimmed by 1 base and V by 3 bases; bases with no gene match: 5. The CDR3 is 15 residues long. For the CDR3, the DNA is TGCGCCAGCAGCCATTTCGGGACAGCGAACACTGAAGCTTTCTTT. Translation: CASSHFGTANTEAFF.

This clonotype was counted at least ten times. The chain recombines TRBV4-1 with TRBJ2-1, with 11 bases aligning to TRBD2. CDR1 is MGHRA and CDR2 is YSYEKL in the germline V gene. This CDR3 spans 16 amino acids. Trimming removed 4 bases from V and 7 bases from J; junction bases left unmatched: 9. CDR3 protein: CASSPHSGRAGNEQFF. The CDR3 nucleotides are TGCGCCAGCAGCCCACATAGCGGGAGGGCGGGGAATGAGCAGTTCTTC.

The V gene is TRBV3-1, the J gene TRBJ2-2; no clear D gene. The length of the CDR3 is 15 residues. CDR1 is LGHDT and CDR2 is YNNKEL in the germline V gene (reference sequence). Trimming left V 4 bases short and J 0 bases short, with 9 bases between. The DNA of the CDR3 is TGTGCCAGCAGCCTCCGAGGCTCGAACACCGGGGAGCTGTTTTTT. Amino acids: CASSLRGSNTGELFF.

In this sample, this clonotype turned up a few times. The V and J genes are TRBV20-1 and TRBJ2-1, with 7 bases aligning to TRBD2. CDR1 and CDR2 (germline): DFQATT, SNEGSKA (reference sequence). The CDR3 loop spans 17 amino acids. V was pared by 0 bases and J by 1 base, with 9 bases of the junction left unmatched. The CDR3 bases are TGCAGTGCTAGAGATCTGGGGGGGAAAGTTTCCTACAATGAGCAGTTCTTC. This codes for CSARDLGGKVSYNEQFF.

This clonotype showed up just a few times. The DNA of the CDR3 is TGCAGCGTTGATCGGGCAGGGTCCTACGAGCAGTACTTC. Translated, it gives CSVDRAGSYEQYF. The chain joins TRBV29-1 to TRBJ2-7, with TRBD1 as a possible D gene (5 bases). The germline V gene encodes CDR1 SQVTM and CDR2 ANQGSEA. The CDR3 loop spans 13 amino acids. V was shortened by 3 bases and J by 1 base, with 10 bases between the two germline ends.

This clonotype has more than one count but fewer than ten. This sequence joins TRBV20-1 and TRBJ2-7, with 8 bases matching TRBD1. CDR3 length: 14 residues. Germline V gives CDR1 DFQATT, CDR2 SNEGSKA (reference sequence). V lost 6 bases to trimming and J lost 3 bases; unmatched junction nucleotides: 10. The CDR3 coding sequence is TGCAGTGCCCGAAACAAGGACAGGGTCTACGAGCAGTACTTC. It codes for CSARNKDRVYEQYF.

The V gene is TRBV27, the J gene TRBJ2-1; TRBD2 matches 15 bases. With the DNA end fitting TRBJ2-7 better, the J assignment may be wrong. This CDR3 comprises 19 residues. Germline CDR1 is MNHEY and CDR2 is SMNVEV (reference sequence). The CDR3 DNA is TGTGCCAGCAGTAGAGGGGGACTAGCGGGAGGCCTTGCCTACAATGAGCAGTACTTC. Protein product: CASSRGGLAGGLAYNEQYF.

The genes are TRBV20-1 and TRBJ2-1; TRBD2 matches at 7 bases. The CDR3 loop spans 15 amino acids. Germline CDR1 and CDR2: DFQATT and SNEGSKA (reference sequence). J lost 3 bases, V lost 3 bases, and 8 bases had no gene match. CDR3 amino acids: CSARATSRDYNEQFF. The CDR3 DNA reads as TGCAGTGCTAGGGCGACTAGCAGAGACTACAATGAGCAGTTCTTC.

The chain links TRBV5-1 to TRBJ2-5; TRBD1 aligns across 9 bases. With the DNA end fitting TRBJ2-7 better, the J assignment may be wrong. The length of the CDR3 is 15 residues. Germline V lookup: CDR1 SGHRS, CDR2 YFSETQ. CDR3 nucleotides: TGCGCCAGCAGCCAAGGACAGGGGTTGATCGGCGAGCAGTACTTC. It specifies CASSQGQGLIGEQYF.